Listed below are T cell receptor beta chains from one sample, sequenced in a study of T-cell reconstitution after alpha-beta-depleted transplantation in children. TCRdb recomputed calls from the PCR reads with MiXCR, one row per CDR3 protein. The data show hundreds of thousands of distinct CDR3 sequences, with around 12% seen just once and 0.79% held by the top ten. The input for sequencing was PBMCs, taken before TCRalphabeta/CD19-depleted stem cell transplant. All receptors derive from a girl aged 2-10 years with congenital amegakaryocytic thrombocytopenia, due to receive a stem cell transplant. Each CDR3 is given with its conserved first and last residue. The D gene is left open where the match is weak. Rows may omit the clone size; those that give it use once, few, many or a size class.

d_call	v_call	j_call	clone_size	cdr3_nt	cdr3_aa
NA	TRBV3-1	TRBJ2-1	few	TGTGCCAGCTCCCAAAATGGACGGACGGCCACCTACAATGAGCAGTTCTTC	CASSQNGRTATYNEQFF
TRBD2	TRBV5-1	TRBJ2-3	few	TGCGCCAGCAGGGCCGGGGATGCGTTAGCGGGAGACGCAGATACGCAGTATTTT	CASRAGDALAGDADTQYF
NA	TRBV7-8	TRBJ1-5	many	TGTGCCAGCAGCCCCCGTGGTGGTAGCAATCAGCCCCAGCATTTT	CASSPRGGSNQPQHF
NA	TRBV12-3/TRBV12-4	TRBJ1-5	many	TGTGCCAGCAGTTTGGCTACGAACCGGGGGATTGAGCCCCAGCATTTT	CASSLATNRGIEPQHF
TRBD1	TRBV20-1	TRBJ1-2	NA	TGCTGTGCCGGGGGAGCCGGGACAGGGCTAGCTAACTATGGCTACACCTTC	CCAGGAGTGLANYGYTF
NA	TRBV2	TRBJ2-5	few	TGTGCCAGCACCTGGGGCAGAAAAGAGACCCAGTACTTC	CASTWGRKETQYF
NA	TRBV20-1	TRBJ2-6	many	TGCAGTGCTGTCTCTGGGGCCAACGTCCTGACTTTC	CSAVSGANVLTF
NA	TRBV7-9	TRBJ2-7	NA	TGTGCCAGCAGCTTAATGCAGGGAGAAGGGCAGTACTTC	CASSLMQGEGQYF
NA	TRBV20-1	TRBJ1-4	NA	TGCAGTGCTACGACAGCGACCCCAACTAATGAAAAACTGTTTTTT	CSATTATPTNEKLFF
NA	TRBV21-1	TRBJ2-3	many	TGTGCCAGCAGCAAATGCTCAGGGGGCCCCACAGATACGCAGTATTTT	CASSKCSGGPTDTQYF
NA	TRBV5-1	TRBJ2-1	NA	TGCGCCAGCAGCTTGAGCCCAGAAAGCTCCTACAATGAGCAGTTCTTC	CASSLSPESSYNEQFF
NA	TRBV5-1	TRBJ2-6	many	TGCGCCAGCAGCTTGGTGATCGCCTCCTCTGGGGCCAACGTCCTGACTTTC	CASSLVIASSGANVLTF
NA	TRBV7-6	TRBJ2-5	many	TGTGCCAGCAGCTTACGTCACTTGGAGACCCAGTACTTC	CASSLRHLETQYF
TRBD2	TRBV5-1	TRBJ2-1	many	TGCGCCAGCAGCCCCAGTCCCGGGACTAGACTTGAGCAGTTCTTC	CASSPSPGTRLEQFF
NA	TRBV20-1	TRBJ1-4	NA	TGCAGTGCTAGAGATAGCGGTCGAGCTAATGAAAAACTGTTTTTT	CSARDSGRANEKLFF
NA	TRBV7-9	TRBJ2-1	NA	TGTGCCAGCAGCTTAGGATACGGAGCGGGACAAAATGAGCAGTTCTTC	CASSLGYGAGQNEQFF
TRBD2	TRBV7-6	TRBJ2-3	NA	TGTGCCAGCAGCCCCGTTAACGGGGGGGGGGCTTCGACAGATACGCAGTATTTT	CASSPVNGGGASTDTQYF
TRBD2	TRBV3-1	TRBJ2-7	NA	TGTGCCAGCAGCCAGGCGGGGGGCCTCTACGAGCAGTACTTC	CASSQAGGLYEQYF
TRBD2	TRBV3-1	TRBJ2-1	few	TGTGCCTGCACCCAAGATGGTCTAGCGGGATCCTACAATGAGCAGTTCTTC	CACTQDGLAGSYNEQFF
NA	TRBV20-1	TRBJ1-2	many	TGCAGTGCTGAACGCAACGGGGGCAGTCCCGGCTACACCTTC	CSAERNGGSPGYTF
NA	TRBV4-1	TRBJ2-3	NA	TGCGCCAGCAGCCCCCGACTAGTCGCAGATACGCAGTATTTT	CASSPRLVADTQYF
NA	TRBV12-3/TRBV12-4	TRBJ2-5	NA	TGTGCCAGCAGTTTCTCCACCTACAGGGTGGACGAGACCCAGTACTTC	CASSFSTYRVDETQYF
TRBD2	TRBV20-1	TRBJ2-1	many	TGCAGTGCCCCGGGGGGGTTTTGGAGCGGGGGAGGGCCTACCAATGAGCAGTTCTTC	CSAPGGFWSGGGPTNEQFF
NA	TRBV12-3/TRBV12-4	TRBJ2-5	many	TGTGCCAGCAGTTTAACCACGGAGACCCAGTACTTC	CASSLTTETQYF
NA	TRBV5-1	TRBJ1-2	many	TGCGCCAGCAGCTTGGCCGGGACGGACGATGGCTACACCTTC	CASSLAGTDDGYTF
NA	TRBV20-1	TRBJ2-1	many	TGCAGTACCACCCCAGGACCGGCGCTCTACAATGAGCAGTTCTTC	CSTTPGPALYNEQFF
TRBD1	TRBV24-1	TRBJ1-2	once	TGTGCCACCAGTGATCCCGGACAGGGGGAATGGGATGGCTACACCTTC	CATSDPGQGEWDGYTF
NA	TRBV12-3/TRBV12-4	TRBJ1-1	few	TGTGCCAGCAGTTACAGCGGTAATGAAGCTTTCTTT	CASSYSGNEAFF
NA	TRBV29-1	TRBJ2-5	few	TGCAGCGTTGGACAGGAGGGAGTGGTAGAGACCCAGTACTTC	CSVGQEGVVETQYF
TRBD2	TRBV7-2	TRBJ2-7	few	TGTGCCAGCAGCTCGCCCCGGACTAGCCTAGAACGCGAGCAGTACTTC	CASSSPRTSLEREQYF
NA	TRBV20-1	TRBJ2-7	many	TGCAGTGCTAGTTCGCCGGGGAGGAACGAGCAGTACTTC	CSASSPGRNEQYF
TRBD1	TRBV5-1	TRBJ2-5	NA	TGCGCCAGCAGCTTGGTTCTTTCCTTGACCCGGGACAGGGGGCCGAAGACCCAGTACTTC	CASSLVLSLTRDRGPKTQYF
NA	TRBV5-6	TRBJ2-7	few	TGTGCCAGCAGCTTTTTTCTGCCGCAGGGGGGTGCCTACGAGCAGTACTTC	CASSFFLPQGGAYEQYF
NA	TRBV7-9	TRBJ2-4	few	TGTGCCAGCAGCCGAGGATCCAAAAACATTCAGTACTTC	CASSRGSKNIQYF
NA	TRBV27	TRBJ1-2	once	TGTGCCAGCAGTTCGGGCGGTAACTATGCCTACACCTTC	CASSSGGNYAYTF
NA	TRBV29-1	TRBJ2-7	once	TGCAGCATCGGCGGGCGGGCCGACTACGAGCAGTACTTC	CSIGGRADYEQYF
NA	TRBV12-3/TRBV12-4	TRBJ2-5	many	TGTGCCAGCAGTTTGAAAAGGATCCGGAACCAGGCATCTTTC	CASSLKRIRNQASF
NA	TRBV10-3	TRBJ1-2	many	TGTGCCACCAGCCCCCAGAGCTATGGCTACACCTTC	CATSPQSYGYTF
TRBD2	TRBV5-5	TRBJ2-1	many	TGTGCCAGCAGCTTGGGTCCGGGACTAGGGACATTCTTC	CASSLGPGLGTFF
TRBD2	TRBV7-2	TRBJ2-5	NA	TGTGCCAGCAGCTTAGCGGCGGGAGTTCTGAGAGAGACCCAGTACTTC	CASSLAAGVLRETQYF
TRBD1	TRBV5-5	TRBJ1-4	NA	TGTGCCAGCAGCTTCCCGGGACAGGGTATTGAAAAACTGTTTTTT	CASSFPGQGIEKLFF
NA	TRBV20-1	TRBJ1-1	many	TGCAGTGCTAGAGATCTTTCGCGGGGCGCTCGATCGGTCGCTTTCTTT	CSARDLSRGARSVAFF
NA	TRBV28	TRBJ2-5	many	TGTGCCAGCAGTTATTCCAGGGCTAGTTGGGAGACCCAGTACTTC	CASSYSRASWETQYF
TRBD2	TRBV20-1	TRBJ2-5	NA	TGCAGTGCAAGGATCGGGCTAGCGGGATGGGGGACCCAGTACTTC	CSARIGLAGWGTQYF
NA	TRBV10-3	TRBJ2-7	many	TGTGCCATCACTGCGGCAGGGGAATCCTACGAGCAGTACTTC	CAITAAGESYEQYF
TRBD2	TRBV5-4	TRBJ2-3	NA	TGTGCCAGCAGCTTTGGTAGCGGGAGCACAGATACGCAGTATTTT	CASSFGSGSTDTQYF
NA	TRBV5-1	TRBJ2-5	many	TGCGCCAGCAGCTTGGCGGCAGTCTCCGACATGACCCAGTACTTC	CASSLAAVSDMTQYF
TRBD2	TRBV3-1	TRBJ2-1	few	TGTGCCAGCAGCCAAGACGGGCTGGCGGGAGCATACAATGAGCAGTTCTTC	CASSQDGLAGAYNEQFF
TRBD2	TRBV6-1	TRBJ2-3	NA	TGTGCCAGCAGTCCCCTTAGCGGGAGTTTATATACGCAGTATTTT	CASSPLSGSLYTQYF
NA	TRBV12-3/TRBV12-4	TRBJ1-1	NA	TGTGCCAGCACGAAACTTTGGGGGGACACTGAAGCTTTCTTT	CASTKLWGDTEAFF